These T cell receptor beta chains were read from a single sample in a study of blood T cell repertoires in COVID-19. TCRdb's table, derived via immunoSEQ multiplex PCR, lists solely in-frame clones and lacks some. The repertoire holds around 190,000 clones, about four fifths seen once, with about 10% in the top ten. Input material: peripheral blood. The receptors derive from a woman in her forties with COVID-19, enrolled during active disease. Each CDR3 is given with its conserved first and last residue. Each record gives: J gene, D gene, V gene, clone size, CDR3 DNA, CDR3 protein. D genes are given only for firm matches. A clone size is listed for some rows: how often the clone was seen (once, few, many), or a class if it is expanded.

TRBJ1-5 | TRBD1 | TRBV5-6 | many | TGTGCCAGCAGCTTCAGAACAGGGGCTCAGCCCCAGCATTTT | CASSFRTGAQPQHF
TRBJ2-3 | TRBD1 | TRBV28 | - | TGTGCCAGCAGTTTGACAGGGGGCGCAGATACGCAGTATTTT | CASSLTGGADTQYF
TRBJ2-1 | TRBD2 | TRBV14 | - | TGTGCCAGGGGGGGGAGCTCCTACAATGAGCAGTTCTTC | CARGGSSYNEQFF
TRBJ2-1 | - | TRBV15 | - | TGTGCCACCAGCAGAGTCGAGAGTAAGGGGTACGAGTTCTTC | CATSRVESKGYEFF
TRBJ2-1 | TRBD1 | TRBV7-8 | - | TGTGCCAGCAGCTTACGGGACAGGGGCGAAAATAATGAGCAGTTCTTC | CASSLRDRGENNEQFF
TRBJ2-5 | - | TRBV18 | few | TGTGCCAGCGCCCGGGACTCACAAGAGACCCAGTACTTC | CASARDSQETQYF
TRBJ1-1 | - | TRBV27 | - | TGTGCCAGCGCAGGCGGGGTGAGAAACACTGAAGCTTTCTTT | CASAGGVRNTEAFF
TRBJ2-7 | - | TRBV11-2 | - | TGTGCCAGCAGCTTCTCGGCAGGGCCCAATTACGAGCAGTACTTC | CASSFSAGPNYEQYF
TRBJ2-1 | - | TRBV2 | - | TGTGCCAGCAGTGAAGAACTAGTAACCGAAAACTCTGAGCAGTTCTTC | CASSEELVTENSEQFF
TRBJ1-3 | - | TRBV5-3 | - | TGTGCCAGAAGCCCTTTGGGCCGCTCTGGAAACACCATATATTTT | CARSPLGRSGNTIYF
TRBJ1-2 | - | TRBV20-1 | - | TGCAGTCAAGACACCCCCTATGGCTACACCTTC | CSQDTPYGYTF
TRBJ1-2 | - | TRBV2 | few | TGTGCCAGCAGCGAACCAGGGGACCCCGCTAACTATGGCTACACCTTC | CASSEPGDPANYGYTF
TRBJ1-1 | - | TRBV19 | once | TGTGCCAGTAGTATACTCCAGGAGAACACTGAAGCTTTCTTT | CASSILQENTEAFF
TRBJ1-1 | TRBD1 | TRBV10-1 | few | TGCGCCAGCAGTCGGACCACAGGGGTTGAAGCTTTCTTT | CASSRTTGVEAFF
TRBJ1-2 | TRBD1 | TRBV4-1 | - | TGCGCCAGCAGCCAAGATCCCGGGACAGCAGCTAACTATGGCTACACCTTC | CASSQDPGTAANYGYTF
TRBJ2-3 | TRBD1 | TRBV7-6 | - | TGTGCCAGCAGCCTAGGGACAGCCACAGATACGCAGTATTTT | CASSLGTATDTQYF
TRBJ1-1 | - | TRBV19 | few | TGTGCCAGTAGTATAACGTCGGGGTCTGAAGCTTTCTTT | CASSITSGSEAFF
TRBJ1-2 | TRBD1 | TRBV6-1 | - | TGTGCCAGCAGTGATCCATTGAGGGACAGGGGTAGCTATGGCTACACCTTC | CASSDPLRDRGSYGYTF
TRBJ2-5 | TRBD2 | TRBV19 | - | TGTGCCAGTAGGTCAGCGGGGCGAGAGACCCAGTACTTC | CASRSAGRETQYF
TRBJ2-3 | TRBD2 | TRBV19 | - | TGTGCCAGTACCAGGCTAGCGGGGAGGGCAGATACGCAGTATTTT | CASTRLAGRADTQYF
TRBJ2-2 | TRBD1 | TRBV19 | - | TGTGCCAGTAGTTTACAGGGGGCTCGGACCGGGGAGCTGTTTTTT | CASSLQGARTGELFF
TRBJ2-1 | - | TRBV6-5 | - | TGTGCCACCACGCAGGGCCCCCCTTACAATGAGCAGTTCTTC | CATTQGPPYNEQFF
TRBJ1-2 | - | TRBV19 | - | TGTGCCAGTAAATGGTCGGGAGATTTTGGCTACACCTTC | CASKWSGDFGYTF
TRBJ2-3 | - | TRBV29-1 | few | TGCAGCGTTATGGGGGGTGATACGCAGTATTTT | CSVMGGDTQYF
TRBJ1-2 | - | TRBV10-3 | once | TGTGCCATCAGTGAACCAGGGTTAGGCTATGGCTACACCTTC | CAISEPGLGYGYTF
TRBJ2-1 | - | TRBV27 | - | TGTGCCAGCAGTTCTACGGGACGAGCCGGGGGGTTCTTC | CASSSTGRAGGFF
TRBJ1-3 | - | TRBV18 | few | TGTGCCAGCTCACCACCGGGCCTTCCCTCTGGAAACACCATATATTTT | CASSPPGLPSGNTIYF
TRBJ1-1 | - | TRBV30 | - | TGTGCCTGGAGTCTAGGCAAAACTGAAGCTTTCTTT | CAWSLGKTEAFF
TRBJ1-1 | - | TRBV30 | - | TGTGCCTGGAGCCCCAGATTCCCTGAAGCTTTCTTT | CAWSPRFPEAFF
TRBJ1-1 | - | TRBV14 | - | TGTGCCAGCAGCCAAGAAGCGGGGGCTGCTGAAGCTTTCTTT | CASSQEAGAAEAFF
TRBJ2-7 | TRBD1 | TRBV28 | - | TGTGCCAGCTTGACGACAGGGAGCTCCTACGAGCAGTACTTC | CASLTTGSSYEQYF
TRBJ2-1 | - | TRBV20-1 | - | TGCAGTGCGACCCGGGGTGATGAGCAGTTCTTC | CSATRGDEQFF
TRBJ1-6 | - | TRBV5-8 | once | TGTGCCAGCCCGGTGGGGCAGGGCAAAACCTATAATTCACCCCTCCACTTT | CASPVGQGKTYNSPLHF
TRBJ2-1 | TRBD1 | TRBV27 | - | TGTGCCAGCAGTCCGTCAGGGACAGACTACAATGAGCAGTTCTTC | CASSPSGTDYNEQFF
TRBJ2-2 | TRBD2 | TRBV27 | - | TGTGCCAGTACTAGCGGGATAACCGGGGAGCTGTTTTTT | CASTSGITGELFF
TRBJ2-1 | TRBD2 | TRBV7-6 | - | TGTGCCAGCAGCTTAATACGGGGGGAGTATGAGCAGTTCTTC | CASSLIRGEYEQFF
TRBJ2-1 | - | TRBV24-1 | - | TGTGCCACCAGTGATTTGAGCGCGGCATCATACAATGAGCAGTTCTTC | CATSDLSAASYNEQFF
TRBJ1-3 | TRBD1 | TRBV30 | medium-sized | TGTGCCTGGAGTTCCCTCGGACAGGGAAAAGGAAACACCATATATTTT | CAWSSLGQGKGNTIYF
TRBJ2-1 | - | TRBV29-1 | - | TGCAGCGTCCTCTTTACGGCCGACAACAATGAGCAGTTCTTC | CSVLFTADNNEQFF
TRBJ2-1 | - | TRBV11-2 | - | TGTGCCAGCAGCCCCTACCAGAGGAACAATGAGCAGTTCTTC | CASSPYQRNNEQFF